The source of this T cell receptor (beta chain) is a study of cytomegalovirus exposure and HLA in healthy donors. A remark on this clone: Sequence at one end of the junction differs from germline and may be a read error.

The PCR used 60 Vbeta and 13 Jbeta primers. The assay was immunoSEQ multiplex PCR, and TCRdb's table has in-frame clones only and misses some. The sample has under 100,000 clones, around 78% seen once. In germline, CDR1 is MRHNA, CDR2 SNTAGT. The CDR3 runs to 16 residues. The V call is TRBV6-4, the J call TRBJ2-2, with D possibly being TRBD1 (5 bases). The sequence was collected from a man younger than 35 in good health and CMV-seropositive. Sample: PBMCs. Written as DNA, the CDR3 is TGTGCCAGCAGTGACTCGTGGACAACGAACATCGGGGAGCTGTTTTTT. It yields the protein CASSDSWTTNIGELFF.